The 13 T cell receptor beta chains listed next were all sequenced from one sample in a study of blood T cell repertoires in COVID-19. Sequencing used immunoSEQ multiplex PCR; TCRdb keeps in-frame clones, though not all of them. In the table there are 180,000 or so clones, more than 70% of which are singletons. Sequencing was carried out using peripheral blood. These receptors were taken from a man aged 35 to 55 with active or convalescent COVID-19.

This chain uses TRBV4-1 with TRBJ1-5; the D gene is possibly TRBD1 (6 bases). V lost 4 bases, J lost 0 bases, and 10 bases lay in between. Germline CDR1 reads MGHRA; CDR2 reads YSYEKL. There are 15 residues in the CDR3. CDR3 residues: CASSPGTLSNQPQHF. The CDR3 bases are TGCGCCAGCAGCCCCGGGACACTTAGCAATCAGCCCCAGCATTTT.

The chain uses TRBV18 and TRBJ1-2; 9 bases are shared with TRBD1. Germline V gene sequence: CDR1 KGHSH, CDR2 LQKENI. V was pared by 2 bases and J by 8 bases, with 3 bases of the junction left unmatched. The CDR3 runs 13 residues. The CDR3 reads CASSPGTGRGYTF. For the CDR3, the DNA is TGTGCCAGCTCACCAGGGACAGGGAGAGGCTACACCTTC.

The V call is TRBV6-6, the J call TRBJ1-4; 9 bases match TRBD1. The V gene end was trimmed by 7 bases and the J gene end by 13 bases; junction bases not matched to a gene: 4. The CDR3 is made up of 11 amino acids. Germline V gene lookup returns CDR1 MNHNY and CDR2 SVGAGI (reference sequence). DNA of the CDR3: TGTGCCAGCACTTTGGACAGGGGACTGTTTTTT. Translation: CASTLDRGLFF.

The chain carries TRBV5-1 and TRBJ2-7, with D possibly being TRBD2 (6 bases). This CDR3 is built from 12 residues. Germline values: CDR1 SGHRS, CDR2 YFSETQ. Trimming removed 1 base from V and 5 bases from J, with 7 bases in between. The CDR3 sequence: CASSLSGDEQYF. CDR3 DNA sequence: TGCGCCAGCAGCTTGTCGGGGGACGAGCAGTACTTC.

V and J are TRBV19 and TRBJ1-6, with TRBD1 matching over 10 bases. The CDR3 is 13 residues long. Trimming cost V 6 bases and J 7 bases; bases outside gene matches: 0. The V gene's germline CDR1 is LNHDA and CDR2 SQIVND (reference sequence). The CDR3 sequence is CASRDRGNSPLHF. The DNA of the CDR3 is TGTGCCAGTAGGGACAGGGGGAATTCACCCCTCCACTTT.

V and J are TRBV5-1 and TRBJ1-6, with D tentatively TRBD1 (5 bases). Trimming pared 0 bases from V and 9 bases from J, leaving 13 bases between. The germline V gene encodes CDR1 SGHRS and CDR2 YFSETQ. The CDR3 runs 15 residues. This chain's CDR3 is CASSLVQGVGSPLHF. DNA of the CDR3: TGCGCCAGCAGCTTGGTTCAAGGGGTAGGTTCACCCCTCCACTTT. The full variable domain, with the rest looked up from reference TRBV5-1 and TRBJ1-6, is KAGVTQTPRYLIKTRGQQVTLSCSPISGHRSVSWYQQTPGQGLQFLFEYFSETQRNKGNFPGRFSGRQFSNSRSEMNVSTLELGDSALYLCASSLVQGVGSPLHFGNGTRLTVT.

The chain is built from TRBV18 and TRBJ2-7; D possibly corresponds to TRBD1 (5 bases). The CDR3 runs 14 residues. From germline, CDR1 is KGHSH and CDR2 LQKENI. V lost 3 bases, J lost 0 bases, and 9 bases lay in between. CDR3 protein: CASSPQGSSYEQYF. For the CDR3, the DNA is TGTGCCAGCTCACCCCAGGGTAGCTCCTACGAGCAGTACTTC. Together with reference TRBV18 and TRBJ2-7, the CDR3 gives the full variable domain: NAGVMQNPRHLVRRRGQEARLRCSPMKGHSHVYWYRQLPEEGLKFMVYLQKENIIDESGMPKERFSAEFPKEGPSILRIQQVVRGDSAAYFCASSPQGSSYEQYFGPGTRLTVT.

The chain joins TRBV6-5 to TRBJ2-5; D perhaps matches TRBD1 (6 bases). This CDR3 has 15 amino acids. V dropped 0 bases and J dropped 1 base, with 9 bases sitting between them. Germline V gives CDR1 MNHEY, CDR2 SVGAGI. The CDR3 coding sequence is TGTGCCAGCAGTTACTCCTGGACAGCCCAAGAGACCCAGTACTTC. Protein: CASSYSWTAQETQYF.

The rearrangement uses TRBV30 and TRBJ1-6, with 9 bases lining up with TRBD1. V trimming: 1 base; J trimming: 7 bases; junction bases outside the gene matches: 2. The length of the CDR3 is 14 residues. Germline V CDR1 and CDR2: GTSNPN, SVGIG (reference sequence). For the CDR3, the DNA is TGTGCCTGGAGTGGACAGGGGGAGAATTCACCCCTCCACTTT. Translating gives CAWSGQGENSPLHF.

The J gene is TRBJ2-1, the V gene TRBV5-1; 7 bases match TRBD1. CDR1 is SGHRS and CDR2 is YFSETQ in the germline V gene. V gave up 6 bases and J gave up 4 bases; unmatched junction bases: 19. The CDR3 consists of 18 residues. The CDR3 loop reads CASKITNRGTPIYNEQFF. CDR3 bases: TGCGCCAGCAAAATTACTAACAGGGGCACCCCGATATACAATGAGCAGTTCTTC.

This chain links TRBV28 with TRBJ2-6; perhaps TRBD1 as D (5 bases). Trimming took 5 bases from V and 0 from J, leaving 14 bases between them. Germline assignment: CDR1 MDHEN and CDR2 SYDVKM. The CDR3 extends over 17 amino acids. CDR3 coding DNA: TGTGCCAGCAGTCTAGGCCAGGGAACCTCTGGGGCCAACGTCCTGACTTTC. Translating it yields CASSLGQGTSGANVLTF.

The J gene is TRBJ1-2, the V gene TRBV10-2, with 8 bases identical to TRBD1. Germline trimming cut 6 bases from V and 5 bases from J; bases unmatched to any gene: 5. CDR3 length: 13 residues. CDR1 and CDR2 (germline): WSHSY, SAAADI. The CDR3: CASSDRGVYGYTF. Written as DNA, the CDR3 is TGCGCCAGCAGCGACAGGGGAGTTTATGGCTACACCTTC.

On this clone: This same CDR3 is encoded by further DNA sequences in the sample. The CDR3 protein is CASSYSEGNTEAFF. The CDR3 DNA reads as TGTGCCAGCAGTTACTCTGAGGGGAACACTGAAGCTTTCTTT. The chain combines TRBV6-6 with TRBJ1-1; D is ambiguous. Trimming left V 0 bases short and J 1 base short, with 6 bases between. Germline V CDR1 and CDR2: MNHNY, SVGAGI (reference sequence). The CDR3 consists of 14 residues.